These 31 T cell receptor beta chains were sequenced from one sample in a study of blood T cell repertoires in COVID-19. Assay used: immunoSEQ multiplex PCR; TCRdb lists only in-frame clones, some missing. The sample contains about 150,000 clones, 84% of which appear only once. Sequencing used peripheral blood. These receptors originate from a man younger than 30 with active or convalescent COVID-19.

CDR3 amino acids: CASRGIYRGRGSEAFF. The DNA for the CDR3 is TGTGCCAGCAGAGGGATTTACAGGGGGCGCGGATCCGAAGCTTTCTTT. The chain has TRBV27 and TRBJ1-1, with 9 nucleotides matching TRBD1. The CDR3 extends over 16 amino acids. The germline V gene encodes CDR1 MNHEY and CDR2 SMNVEV (reference sequence). V lost 6 bases and J lost 8; bases outside the gene matches: 16.

The gene calls are TRBV4-1 and TRBJ2-4; D gene unclear. V shed 0 bases and J shed 5 bases, with 8 bases lying between them. This CDR3 spans 14 amino acids. The V gene's germline CDR1 is MGHRA and CDR2 YSYEKL. The CDR3 spells CASSQEEFENIQYF. The CDR3 DNA reads TGCGCCAGCAGCCAAGAAGAGTTCGAAAACATTCAGTACTTC.

This clone was recorded once. V is TRBV9 and J is TRBJ2-5; 12 bases are shared with TRBD2. The germline CDR1 and CDR2 sequences are SGDLS and YYNGEE. J was trimmed by 4 bases and V by 0 bases; bases with no gene match: 4. This CDR3 contains 16 residues. The CDR3 DNA reads as TGTGCCAGCAGCGTAGGACTAGCGGGAGTCGGAGAGACCCAGTACTTC. Residues: CASSVGLAGVGETQYF.

This rearrangement joins TRBV5-8 to TRBJ1-2, with 8 bases matching TRBD1. Germline V lookup: CDR1 SGHTS, CDR2 YDEGEE. Unmatched junction bases numbered 10, after V lost 5 bases and J lost 4 bases. The CDR3 covers 15 residues. The CDR3 DNA sequence: TGTGCCAGCAGTTACACCGGACAGGGAAGCTATGGCTACACCTTC. It is translated as CASSYTGQGSYGYTF. The complete variable domain, with remaining parts taken from reference TRBV5-8 and TRBJ1-2, reads EAGVTQSPTHLIKTRGQQATLRCSPISGHTSVYWYQQALGLGLQFLLWYDEGEERNRGNFPPRFSGRQFPNYSSELNVNALELEDSALYLCASSYTGQGSYGYTFGSGTRLTVV.

The chain carries TRBV19 and TRBJ2-7; 12 bases fit TRBD2. Germline CDR1 and CDR2: LNHDA and SQIVND (reference sequence). With 2 bases clipped from V and 7 bases from J, the junction kept 15 bases outside the gene matches. The CDR3 runs 18 residues. The CDR3 DNA is TGTGCCAGTAGTATAATGACTAGCGGGAGTTGGTCCATAGAGGAGCAGTACTTC. It codes for CASSIMTSGSWSIEEQYF.

V and J are TRBV19 and TRBJ1-2, with D maybe TRBD1 (6 bases). The germline V and J ends were trimmed by 7 bases and 8 bases, with 23 bases remaining between them. The V gene's germline CDR1 is LNHDA and CDR2 SQIVND (reference sequence). This CDR3 is 15 amino acids long. CDR3 DNA: TGTGCCAGTAAACCGGGCAGGGGTTCGTTCTCGGGCTACACCTTC. Its protein product is CASKPGRGSFSGYTF.

V gene TRBV4-2 combines with J gene TRBJ2-3; 7 nucleotides line up with TRBD2. Germline CDR1 is LGHNA and CDR2 is YNFKEQ. V lost 1 base and J lost 3; bases outside the gene matches: 10. The CDR3 spans 17 residues. The CDR3: CASSQGAGEGLTDTQYF. CDR3 DNA sequence: TGTGCCAGCAGCCAAGGCGCGGGGGAGGGATTGACAGATACGCAGTATTTT.

The V call is TRBV7-2, the J call TRBJ2-7; 8 nucleotides agree with TRBD1. Germline-derived CDR1 and CDR2 are SGHTA and FQGNSA. The CDR3 is made up of 14 amino acids. V was pared by 0 bases and J by 4 bases, with 2 bases of the junction left unmatched. The CDR3 DNA sequence: TGTGCCAGCAGCTTAGCCAGGGGGCTATACGAGCAGTACTTC. Encoded protein: CASSLARGLYEQYF.

This clone was counted between two and nine times. V is TRBV19 and J is TRBJ1-6, with TRBD1 matching 10 bases. CDR3 length equals 16 residues. CDR1 is LNHDA, CDR2 SQIVND, per germline (reference sequence). Trimming took 3 bases from V and 7 from J; bases not matched to a gene: 6. The CDR3 protein is CASSIGGQGNNSPLHF. The DNA for the CDR3 is TGTGCCAGTAGTATCGGGGGACAGGGGAACAATTCACCCCTCCACTTT.

This chain links TRBV6-5 with TRBJ1-6, with 7 bases lining up with TRBD1. V lost 0 bases and J lost 9; bases outside the gene matches: 2. Germline CDR1 MNHEY, CDR2 SVGAGI. This CDR3 has 14 amino acids. DNA of the CDR3: TGTGCCAGCAGTTACTCGAGACAGGGTTCACCCCTCCACTTT. It codes for CASSYSRQGSPLHF.

The genes are TRBV5-8 and TRBJ1-4, with TRBD1 matching 8 bases. The CDR3 covers 16 residues. Losses at the gene ends were 3 bases for V and 3 bases for J; bases not matched to a gene: 7. CDR1 is SGHTS, CDR2 YDEGEE, per germline. The CDR3 sequence: CASSSRSRGPNEKLFF. In DNA form, the CDR3 reads TGTGCCAGCAGCTCCCGTTCCAGGGGGCCTAATGAAAAACTGTTTTTT.

V usage is TRBV12-3 or TRBV12-4 and J usage is TRBJ2-5; D is possibly TRBD2 (6 bases). This CDR3 spans 13 amino acids. V was clipped by 9 bases and J by 5 bases, with 16 bases between them. The CDR3 coding sequence is TGTGCCAGTAAAGGAGATGGAGGGGAGACCCAGTACTTC. It codes for CASKGDGGETQYF.

The V and J genes are TRBV5-1 and TRBJ1-2, with a tentative D call TRBD1 (5 bases). The ends were cut back, 0 bases at V and 3 bases at J, with 12 bases in the middle. This CDR3 is 15 amino acids long. The germline CDR1 and CDR2 sequences are SGHRS and YFSETQ. CDR3: CASSLVGARDYGYTF. As DNA, the CDR3 is TGCGCCAGCAGCTTGGTAGGGGCCCGGGACTATGGCTACACCTTC. Full variable domain (rest looked up from reference TRBV5-1 and TRBJ1-2): KAGVTQTPRYLIKTRGQQVTLSCSPISGHRSVSWYQQTPGQGLQFLFEYFSETQRNKGNFPGRFSGRQFSNSRSEMNVSTLELGDSALYLCASSLVGARDYGYTFGSGTRLTVV.

V is TRBV6-5 and J is TRBJ1-4; weak D call: TRBD1 (5 bases). Trimming left V 8 bases short and J 10 bases short, with 14 bases between. This CDR3 comprises 12 residues. Germline CDR1 reads MNHEY; CDR2 reads SVGAGI. CDR3: CASGRAEGKLFF. CDR3 DNA sequence: TGTGCCAGCGGCAGGGCTGAAGGAAAACTGTTTTTT.

The rearrangement joins TRBV2 to TRBJ1-1; 7 positions agree with TRBD1. The V gene's germline CDR1 is SNHLY and CDR2 FYNNEI. With 8 bases clipped from V and 1 base from J, the junction kept 4 bases outside the gene matches. CDR3 length: 13 amino acids. Here the CDR3 DNA reads TGTGCCAGCTTACAGGGGTGGAACACTGAAGCTTTCTTT. It encodes CASLQGWNTEAFF. The entire variable domain, with the rest obtained from reference TRBV2 and TRBJ1-1, is as follows: EPEVTQTPSHQVTQMGQEVILRCVPISNHLYFYWYRQILGQKVEFLVSFYNNEISEKSEIFDDQFSVERPDGSNFTLKIRSTKLEDSAMYFCASLQGWNTEAFFGQGTRLTVV.

The sample holds one count of this clone. The chain links TRBV18 to TRBJ1-1, with D unclear. The germline gives CDR1 KGHSH, CDR2 LQKENI. V lost 5 bases to trimming and J lost 1 base, with 11 bases between them. The CDR3 runs to 14 residues. The CDR3 loop reads CASSVRSGNTEAFF. In DNA form, the CDR3 reads TGTGCCAGCTCAGTTCGCTCGGGGAACACTGAAGCTTTCTTT.

This clone was detected once. The chain employs TRBV5-1 and TRBJ2-1; 7 bases agree with TRBD1. The CDR3 is made up of 17 amino acids. Germline V gene sequence: CDR1 SGHRS, CDR2 YFSETQ. V was clipped by 0 bases and J by 3 bases; unmatched bases: 9. CDR3 coding DNA: TGCGCCAGCAGCTTGGCCACAGGACAGGATATCTACAATGAGCAGTTCTTC. Translating gives CASSLATGQDIYNEQFF.

The genes are TRBV21-1 and TRBJ1-1. TRBV21-1 is a pseudogene. CDR3 length equals 12 residues. The CDR3 coding sequence is TGTGCCAGCTGGTGCGCGGACACTGAAGCTTTCTTT. As protein: CASWCADTEAFF.

The J gene is TRBJ1-5, the V gene TRBV20-1; D unresolved. Trimming removed 3 bases at V and 3 bases at J, with 9 bases between. Germline V gene sequence: CDR1 DFQATT, CDR2 SNEGSKA (reference sequence). The CDR3 is 13 residues long. The CDR3 DNA follows: TGCAGTGCTAGTCAACAGCTCAATCAGCCCCAGCATTTT. Translated: CSASQQLNQPQHF.

In its sample, this clone was seen once. The gene calls are TRBV6-5 and TRBJ1-2; 8 positions agree with TRBD1. In germline, CDR1 is MNHEY, CDR2 SVGAGI. The V gene end was trimmed by 6 bases and the J gene end by 7 bases; junction bases not matched to a gene: 7. CDR3 size: 13 residues. The CDR3 reads CASSPDRDGGYTF. CDR3 DNA: TGTGCCAGCAGCCCGGACAGGGATGGTGGCTACACCTTC.

The rearrangement uses TRBV30 and TRBJ1-4, with 8 bases fitting TRBD1. Germline CDR1 GTSNPN, CDR2 SVGIG (reference sequence). With V trimmed by 5 bases and J by 6 bases, 14 bases remained unmatched. The CDR3 sequence is 16 residues long. CDR3 loop: CAWGISGGWGDEKLFF. CDR3 DNA: TGTGCCTGGGGGATCTCAGGGGGCTGGGGAGATGAAAAACTGTTTTTT.

The chain couples TRBV14 to TRBJ2-2, with 8 bases identical to TRBD2. V lost 4 bases and J lost 5; bases outside the gene matches: 15. Germline V gene sequence: CDR1 SGHDN, CDR2 FVKESK. This CDR3 contains 18 residues. The CDR3 spells CASSPRMSLAGRTGELFF. The DNA for the CDR3 is TGTGCCAGCAGCCCGCGAATGTCCTTAGCGGGGAGGACCGGGGAGCTGTTTTTT.

The chain has TRBV5-6 and TRBJ1-6; D remains ambiguous. CDR3 length: 14 amino acids. V lost 5 bases, J lost 10 bases, and 16 bases lay in between. The V gene's germline CDR1 is SGHDT and CDR2 YYEEEE. The CDR3 is CASRPAAKVSPLHF. The CDR3 DNA reads as TGTGCCAGCAGGCCTGCAGCGAAGGTATCACCCCTCCACTTT.

The V and J genes are TRBV7-2 and TRBJ2-3; the D is unclear. The CDR3 loop spans 13 amino acids. Germline V gene sequence: CDR1 SGHTA, CDR2 FQGNSA. V gave up 2 bases and J gave up 3 bases, with 6 bases separating them. CDR3 residues: CASSLPLTDTQYF. The CDR3 region has the DNA TGTGCCAGCAGCTTACCCCTAACAGATACGCAGTATTTT. The complete variable domain, with remaining parts taken from reference TRBV7-2 and TRBJ2-3, reads GAGVSQSPSNKVTEKGKDVELRCDPISGHTALYWYRQSLGQGLEFLIYFQGNSAPDKSGLPSDRFSAERTGGSVSTLTIQRTQQEDSAVYLCASSLPLTDTQYFGPGTRLTVL.

Points on this clone: Other DNA sequences in this specimen translate into the identical CDR3. In DNA, the CDR3 is TGTGCCAGCTCACCACCTACGGTTAACTATGGCTACACCTTC. Its protein is CASSPPTVNYGYTF. This chain joins TRBV18 and TRBJ1-2; no definite D call. Trimming left V 0 bases short and J 1 base short, with 6 bases between. This CDR3 has 14 amino acids. Germline CDR1 and CDR2: KGHSH and LQKENI.

There are many counts of this clone. DNA for the CDR3: TGTGCCAGCAGGGACAGGGGCAATGAGCAGTTCTTC. Its translation: CASRDRGNEQFF. The rearrangement links TRBV2 to TRBJ2-1, with TRBD1 matching over 9 bases. The trim removed 6 bases at V and 6 bases at J, leaving 0 bases unmatched. The CDR3 runs to 12 residues. Germline CDR1 SNHLY, CDR2 FYNNEI.

The chain uses TRBV10-3 and TRBJ1-1; possibly TRBD1 for D (6 bases). Trimming stripped 4 bases from V and 5 bases from J, with 17 bases between. There are 15 residues in the CDR3. The germline V gene encodes CDR1 ENHRY and CDR2 SYGVKD. CDR3 loop: CAISGQTGRRTEAFF. In DNA, the CDR3 is TGTGCCATCAGTGGCCAAACAGGGAGAAGGACTGAAGCTTTCTTT.

The chain couples TRBV7-9 to TRBJ1-1; D is ambiguous. This CDR3 is 13 amino acids long. Trimming stripped 5 bases from V and 5 bases from J, with 12 bases between. Germline assignment: CDR1 SEHNR and CDR2 FQNEAQ (reference sequence). The CDR3 DNA reads TGTGCCAGCAGCAATTCATTCGGGACTGAAGCTTTCTTT. Translating gives CASSNSFGTEAFF.

The rearrangement links TRBV24-1 to TRBJ2-3, with TRBD2 matching over 8 bases. The CDR3 runs 13 residues. V shed 1 base and J 14 bases; nucleotides not matched to a gene: 7. The germline V gene encodes CDR1 KGHDR and CDR2 SFDVKD. The CDR3 nucleotides are TGTGCCACCAGTGATTTAGCGGGAGCGGTTCTGTATTTT. Amino acid sequence: CATSDLAGAVLYF.

The CDR3 nucleotides read TGTGCCACTAGCGGACAGGTGTCCTCCTACGAGCAGTACTTC. Its translation is CATSGQVSSYEQYF. V usage is TRBV19 and J usage is TRBJ2-7; D could derive from TRBD1 or TRBD2 (7 bases each). The CDR3 is 14 residues long. CDR1 is LNHDA and CDR2 is SQIVND in the germline V gene (reference sequence). Trimming removed 10 bases at V and 0 bases at J, with 16 bases between. Based on the CDR3 plus reference TRBV19 and TRBJ2-7, the full variable domain is DGGITQSPKYLFRKEGQNVTLSCEQNLNHDAMYWYRQDPGQGLRLIYYSQIVNDFQKGDIAEGYSVSREKKESFPLTVTSAQKNPTAFYLCATSGQVSSYEQYFGPGTRLTVT.

This chain joins TRBV3-1 (or the pseudogene TRBV3-2) and TRBJ1-4; tentatively, D is TRBD1 (5 bases). The CDR3 spans 15 residues. Trimming shortened V by 3 bases and J by 3 bases, and 11 bases separated the two germline ends. Germline V gene data show CDR1 as LGHDT and CDR2 as YNNKEL (reference sequence). CDR3 coding DNA: TGTGCCAGCAGCCATGGGGGGAGGGCTAATGAAAAACTGTTTTTT. Translated: CASSHGGRANEKLFF.